This TCR beta chain was identified during a study of blood T cell repertoires in COVID-19 (TCRdb year 2020). Background on the whole study: Collaborator samples came from the United States, Italy and Spain and covered acute and convalescent phases of COVID-19. The prospective study material was composed of cDNA or gDNA derived from T cells, B-cell-depleted T cells, or PBMCs. Deeply sampled blood TCRbeta repertoires from subjects exposed to, actively infected with, or recovered from COVID-19 were included in the dataset. A freely available public database, intended as a resource for researchers studying the immune response to SARS-CoV-2, is where the repertoires were released. The samples were drawn from two sources: the first 160 participants of the ongoing ImmuneRACE study, and 1,000 to 1,500 subjects contributed by 6 global collaborators. Sample metadata almost always included a de-identified subject ID, COVID-19 status, age in years and sex. Where HLA class I and class II types were available, the types were taken from metadata supplied by the sample provider, not from assay-based typing. Findings and caveats that apply to the study as a whole: The amount of clinical and demographic metadata varied by source and participant and was provided uncurated.

The immunoSEQ Assay, a bias-controlled multiplex PCR, was used to amplify TCRbeta CDR3 regions from genomic DNA. Under the source paper's analysis protocol: The number of nucleated cells in each sample was estimated by amplification of reference gene primers within the assay. To quantify the absolute abundance of each unique TCRbeta CDR3 rearrangement, sequence reads were collapsed and filtered. For each sample, productive Simpson clonality was calculated as the square root of Simpson's diversity index over productive rearrangements. As stored in TCRdb, this immuneACCESS dataset retains in-frame rearrangements with V and J assigned. A fraction of the clones does not appear; measured against another copy, unresolved V genes explain less than half of the discrepancy, and the remainder lacks a known reason. For V, J and clone size, that table is used; D and trimming come from the DNA. The sample table records a few hundred thousand clones; roughly 88% of these occur just once. The ten biggest clones cover over 2% of the sample.

Notes on this clone: It lacks a known antigen. One base away there is no much larger clone; base qualities are not given.

Enrolling through a virtual design, the prospective study's participants ranged in age from roughly 18 to 95 years and lived across roughly 24 United States geographic areas. To assign participants to cohorts, the prospective study relied on clinical history that participants themselves reported in a screening survey and a study questionnaire. Recovered participants in ImmuneRACE Cohort 3 were defined as having two consecutive negative NP/OP PCR tests, clearance from a healthcare professional, or resolution of symptoms. In the prospective study, mobile phlebotomists collected whole blood, serum and a nasopharyngeal or oropharyngeal swab from each participant. Prospective study participants could optionally give additional blood draws and questionnaires over a roughly 2-month period. Blood samples from the prospective study were shipped frozen or at room temperature prior to DNA extraction. From the cysteine through the phenylalanine, the CDR3 covers 17 amino acids. Of the read, only the CDR3 DNA is kept; its 51 bases are in frame from base 1. CDR1 and CDR2, looked up from the germline V gene (reference sequence), are LNHDA and SQIVND. Trimming at the junction amounts to 5 bases on V and 3 bases on J, and the germline ends lie 20 bases apart.

The chain employs TRBV19 and TRBJ2-1, with no reliable assignment of the D segment. The source material was PBMCs or T cells enriched from blood (not recorded which). The receptor's source is a man aged 25 to 40 who had recovered from COVID-19. The bases read TGTGCCAGTAGTGGCACAGCTATACCCTCACTCTACAATGAGCAGTTCTTC. It is translated as CASSGTAIPSLYNEQFF.